Below, 32 T cell receptor beta chains from the same sample are listed, as sequenced in a study of T cells in Graves' hyperthyroidism and ophthalmopathy. It was RNA transcripts that yielded the amplified TCR beta CDR3 regions. TCR CDR3 regions were first amplified by RT-PCR with HTBI primers. Using its own MiXCR run on the multiplex PCR reads, TCRdb lists one record per CDR3 protein. The sample has under 350,000 distinct CDR3 sequences, around a fifth seen once; the top ten hold 50%. The material sequenced was blood. These receptors were taken from a woman aged 50 to 65 with Graves' hyperthyroidism.

The J gene is TRBJ2-2, the V gene TRBV28, with D tentatively TRBD1 or TRBD2 (5 bases each). Germline-derived CDR1 and CDR2 are MDHEN and SYDVKM. V shed 1 base and J shed 6 bases, with 9 bases lying between them. The CDR3 totals 14 residues. The CDR3 here is CASSLFGTAGELFF. The CDR3 DNA reads as TGTGCCAGCAGTTTATTTGGGACGGCCGGGGAGCTGTTTTTT. The full variable domain, in which reference TRBV28 and TRBJ2-2 provide the parts outside the CDR3, is DVKVTQSSRYLVKRTGEKVFLECVQDMDHENMFWYRQDPGLGLRLIYFSYDVKMKEKGDIPEGYSVSREKKERFSLILESASTNQTSMYLCASSLFGTAGELFFGEGSRLTVL.

This clonotype showed up many times. This chain connects TRBV20-1 to TRBJ2-7, with 7 bases aligning to TRBD2. V shed 7 bases and J 3 bases; nucleotides not matched to a gene: 6. Per the germline V gene, CDR1 is DFQATT and CDR2 is SNEGSKA (reference sequence). The CDR3 totals 12 residues. The DNA for the CDR3 is TGCAGTGGAGCAAGCGGGGACTACGAGCAGTACTTC. Its protein is CSGASGDYEQYF.

The V gene is TRBV11-2, the J gene TRBJ1-1; D is perhaps TRBD1 (5 bases). Germline-derived CDR1 and CDR2 are SGHAT and FQNNGV. The CDR3 covers 16 residues. Trimming removed 1 base from V and 1 base from J, with 13 bases in between. DNA of the CDR3: TGTGCCAGCAGCTTAGTAGCGGGACGAGCGAACACTGAAGCTTTCTTT. Its translation is CASSLVAGRANTEAFF.

This clonotype has just a few counts. V is TRBV6-1 and J is TRBJ2-2, with D perhaps matching TRBD1 (6 bases). Germline V gene lookup returns CDR1 MNHNS and CDR2 SASEGT. Trimming stripped 6 bases from V and 7 bases from J, with 12 bases between. The CDR3 is 13 amino acids. This CDR3 reads CASSYRVNGELFF. The CDR3 coding sequence is TGTGCCAGCAGCTACAGGGTTAACGGGGAGCTGTTTTTT.

About this clonotype: Sequence at one end of the junction differs from germline and may be a read error. V gene TRBV7-7 combines with J gene TRBJ2-5; 8 bases align to TRBD2. The CDR3 length is 13 residues. Germline lookup yields CDR1 SSHAT and CDR2 FNYEAQ (reference sequence). CDR3 DNA: TGTGCTAGCAGCCGGGGACTAGTAGAGACCCAGTACTTC. This sequence encodes CASSRGLVETQYF. Drawing the rest from reference TRBV7-7 and TRBJ2-5, the complete variable domain is GAGVSQSPRYKVTKRGQDVTLRCDPISSHATLYWYQQALGQGPEFLTYFNYEAQPDKSGLPSDRFSAERPEGSISTLTIQRTEQRDSAMYRCASSRGLVETQYFGPGTRLLVL.

V gene TRBV29-1 combines with J gene TRBJ2-7; D is unresolved. CDR1 is SQVTM, CDR2 ANQGSEA, per germline. V lost 2 bases and J lost 2, with 7 bases in between. The CDR3 is made up of 12 amino acids. The CDR3 sequence is CSVEWGPYEQYF. The CDR3 DNA reads TGCAGCGTTGAATGGGGTCCCTACGAGCAGTACTTC.

This clonotype was picked up many times. V and J are TRBV4-1 and TRBJ2-3, with D uncertain. The CDR3 runs to 13 residues. Deletions cut 4 bases from V and 4 bases from J, with 9 bases between. Germline V gene lookup returns CDR1 MGHRA and CDR2 YSYEKL. CDR3 nucleotide sequence: TGCGCCAGCAGCCCTTCGAGTGCAGATACGCAGTATTTT. Translating gives CASSPSSADTQYF.

Concerning this clonotype itself: A clone one base away is much larger, so this may be a read error. V and J are TRBV7-3 and TRBJ2-1, with D maybe TRBD2 (6 bases). The last part of the DNA fits TRBJ2-7 better; the J call may be wrong. CDR1 is SGHTA and CDR2 is FQGTGA in the germline V gene. The CDR3 is made up of 15 amino acids. Written as DNA, the CDR3 is TGTGCCAGCAGCTCTAGCGCGAGCTCCTACAATGAGCAGTACTTC. Translating gives CASSSSASSYNEQYF.

A remark on this clonotype: This sequence may be a read error, since a much larger clone differs from it by one base. This chain uses TRBV7-2 with TRBJ2-7; D possibly corresponds to TRBD1 (5 bases). Germline V lookup: CDR1 SGHTA, CDR2 FQGNSA. CDR3 size: 14 residues. This CDR3 is CASSLVQGTYEQHF. The DNA of the CDR3 is TGTGCCAGCAGCTTAGTTCAGGGTACCTACGAGCAGCACTTC.

This clonotype was detected a few times. The chain joins TRBV6-6 to TRBJ2-1, with 11 bases that match TRBD2. The CDR3 sequence is 15 residues long. The ends lost 2 bases at V and 6 bases at J; junction bases unmatched: 3. Germline CDR1 MNHNY, CDR2 SVGAGI (reference sequence). The CDR3 region has the DNA TGTGCCAGCAGTTACCCCGGGACTAGCGGCAATGAGCAGTTCTTC. This gives the protein CASSYPGTSGNEQFF.

V is TRBV12-3 or TRBV12-4 and J is TRBJ2-7, with D maybe TRBD1 (5 bases). V lost 6 bases and J 1 base, leaving 13 bases between the germline ends. CDR3 length: 14 residues. The CDR3 coding sequence is TGTGCCAGCAGCTTCTCGCAGGGATCCTACGAGCAGTACTTC. This codes for CASSFSQGSYEQYF.

This clonotype was seen at least ten times. The J gene is TRBJ2-7, the V gene TRBV19; the D gene is possibly TRBD2 (7 bases). The CDR3 is made up of 12 amino acids. Between the trimmed V and J ends, which lost 5 bases and 4 bases, there was a span of 9 bases. The germline gives CDR1 LNHDA, CDR2 SQIVND (reference sequence). CDR3 bases: TGTGCCAGTAGTGCGGGGGCTTACGAGCAGTACTTC. Amino acids: CASSAGAYEQYF.

This rearrangement joins TRBV11-2 to TRBJ1-1; 7 bases agree with TRBD1. Germline CDR1 SGHAT, CDR2 FQNNGV. This CDR3 region has 18 residues. The ends lost 1 base at V and 6 bases at J; junction bases unmatched: 17. The CDR3 coding sequence is TGTGCCAGCAGCTTAGTATTCGACAGGGTTGTTAGAAGAGCTGAAGCTTTCTTT. Its protein product is CASSLVFDRVVRRAEAFF. Variable domain in full (rest from reference TRBV11-2 and TRBJ1-1): EAGVAQSPRYKIIEKRQSVAFWCNPISGHATLYWYQQILGQGPKLLIQFQNNGVVDDSQLPKDRFSAERLKGVDSTLKIQPAKLEDSAVYLCASSLVFDRVVRRAEAFFGQGTRLTVV.

This clonotype was seen only once. One junction end does not reproduce the germline sequence, and a read error may be involved. The genes are TRBV19 and TRBJ1-6, with TRBD1 identical over 8 bases. This CDR3 is built from 15 residues. Germline loops: CDR1 LNHDA, CDR2 SQIVND (reference sequence). DNA for the CDR3: TGTGCCTGTAGTACGAACAGGGGGGAGAATTCACCCCTCCACTTT. Translating gives CACSTNRGENSPLHF.

This clonotype was observed at least ten times. DNA of the CDR3: TGCGCCAGCAGCTTGGATGGGACCTCACGCAATGAGCAGTTCTTC. Its protein product is CASSLDGTSRNEQFF. The chain joins TRBV5-1 to TRBJ2-1; tentatively, D is TRBD1 or TRBD2 (5 bases each). V was shortened by 0 bases and J by 6 bases, with 13 bases between the two germline ends. The germline V gene encodes CDR1 SGHRS and CDR2 YFSETQ. The CDR3 loop spans 15 amino acids.

The chain employs TRBV28 and TRBJ1-5; D gene uncertain. CDR3 size: 15 residues. Germline CDR1 reads MDHEN; CDR2 reads SYDVKM. The V end lost 4 bases, the J end lost 0 bases, and 10 bases lay between the germline ends. The CDR3: CASSSVQYSNQPQHF. CDR3 bases: TGTGCCAGCAGTTCCGTACAGTATAGCAATCAGCCCCAGCATTTT.

This clonotype appeared a few times. The chain joins TRBV28 to TRBJ1-5; perhaps TRBD1 as D (5 bases). The V end lost 6 bases, the J end lost 0 bases, and 12 bases lay between the germline ends. The CDR3 length is 15 residues. Germline CDR1 is MDHEN and CDR2 is SYDVKM. The CDR3 sequence is CASSLGVYSNQPQHF. The CDR3 DNA sequence: TGTGCCAGCAGCTTGGGGGTCTATAGCAATCAGCCCCAGCATTTT.

This clonotype was counted ten times or more. This chain joins TRBV13 and TRBJ2-7; 7 bases fit TRBD2. With V trimmed by 8 bases and J by 0 bases, 16 bases remained unmatched. Germline CDR1 and CDR2: PRHDT and FYEKMQ (reference sequence). This CDR3 comprises 17 residues. CDR3 sequence: CASRRGGLSASSYEQYF. The DNA of the CDR3 is TGTGCCAGCCGCCGCGGGGGACTTAGCGCCAGCTCCTACGAGCAGTACTTC.

The chain uses TRBV20-1 and TRBJ2-6; the D gene is possibly TRBD2 (6 bases). The CDR3 runs 15 residues. The ends were cut back, 1 base at V and 2 bases at J, with 9 bases in the middle. CDR1 is DFQATT and CDR2 is SNEGSKA in the germline V gene (reference sequence). In nucleotides, the CDR3 is TGCAGTGCTAGAGTATGGGGGGCTGGGGCCAACGTCCTGACTTTC. It yields the protein CSARVWGAGANVLTF.

V is TRBV7-9 and J is TRBJ2-3; 8 bases fit TRBD2. CDR3 length equals 17 residues. The V gene end was trimmed by 5 bases and the J gene end by 2 bases; junction bases not matched to a gene: 12. CDR1 is SEHNR, CDR2 FQNEAQ, per germline (reference sequence). The CDR3 DNA reads as TGTGCCAGCAGCCTCAGACTAGCGAGAGCTATCACAGATACGCAGTATTTT. Amino acid sequence: CASSLRLARAITDTQYF.

This clonotype was found a few times. The chain carries TRBV7-8 and TRBJ1-1; 10 bases line up with TRBD1. Germline values: CDR1 SGHVS, CDR2 FQNEAQ. V trimming: 1 base; J trimming: 2 bases; junction bases outside the gene matches: 4. This CDR3 has 16 amino acids. The CDR3 protein is CASSLGSTGGNTEAFF. The DNA of the CDR3 is TGTGCCAGCAGCTTAGGGTCGACAGGGGGCAACACTGAAGCTTTCTTT.

The chain links TRBV28 to TRBJ2-7, with 13 bases that match TRBD2. The CDR3 consists of 15 residues. Germline loops: CDR1 MDHEN, CDR2 SYDVKM. The V segment lost 3 bases and the J segment 7 bases; nucleotides outside the gene matches: 6. The DNA of the CDR3 is TGTGCCAGCAGTTTTCTTACTAGCGGGAGGGGTGAGCAGTACTTC. This sequence encodes CASSFLTSGRGEQYF.

The chain carries TRBV2 and TRBJ1-2, with D unresolved. V lost 7 bases to trimming and J lost 1 base, with 10 bases between them. CDR1 SNHLY and CDR2 FYNNEI come from the germline V gene. The CDR3 has 13 amino acids. CDR3 residues: CASKPGSNYGYTF. CDR3 in DNA: TGTGCCAGCAAGCCTGGGAGTAACTATGGCTACACCTTC.

This clonotype was found a few times. The rearrangement uses TRBV11-2 and TRBJ2-1, with D possibly matching TRBD2 (5 bases). Germline V gene data show CDR1 as SGHAT and CDR2 as FQNNGV. V was cut by 2 bases and J by 2 bases, with 10 bases left in between. CDR3 length: 15 residues. CDR3 in DNA: TGTGCCAGCAGCTTACTACGGGATCCCTACAATGAGCAGTTCTTC. It encodes CASSLLRDPYNEQFF.

The gene calls are TRBV27 and TRBJ1-2; D is uncertain. V shed 2 bases and J shed 13 bases, with 17 bases lying between them. The CDR3 runs to 13 residues. The V gene's germline CDR1 is MNHEY and CDR2 SMNVEV (reference sequence). The chain's CDR3 is CASSLGPVSPGTF. CDR3 sequence (DNA): TGTGCCAGCAGTTTAGGCCCCGTGAGTCCGGGCACCTTC.

This clonotype was seen many times. V gene TRBV28 combines with J gene TRBJ2-6, with D perhaps TRBD1 or TRBD2 (5 bases each). The CDR3 consists of 15 residues. The V end lost 3 bases, the J end lost 2 bases, and 8 bases lay between the germline ends. Germline assignment: CDR1 MDHEN and CDR2 SYDVKM. CDR3 residues: CASSFQGAGANVLTF. In DNA, the CDR3 is TGTGCCAGCAGTTTCCAGGGAGCTGGGGCCAACGTCCTGACTTTC.

This clonotype was seen repeatedly, ten times or more. This chain connects TRBV2 to TRBJ2-3; D may match TRBD1 or TRBD2 (6 bases each). Germline CDR1 SNHLY, CDR2 FYNNEI. Between the trimmed V and J ends, which lost 6 bases and 3 bases, there was a span of 16 bases. CDR3 length: 15 residues. CDR3 sequence: CASRDYRVQTDTQYF. CDR3 sequence (DNA): TGTGCCAGCAGGGACTACAGGGTTCAGACAGATACGCAGTATTTT.

This clonotype was recorded many times. This sequence joins TRBV2 and TRBJ1-4, with 7 bases fitting TRBD1. Germline V CDR1 and CDR2: SNHLY, FYNNEI. V gave up 4 bases and J gave up 5 bases; unmatched junction bases: 7. CDR3 size: 15 residues. The DNA for the CDR3 is TGTGCCAGCAGTGGAAGGACAGGATTGAATGAAAAACTGTTTTTT. Translation: CASSGRTGLNEKLFF.

This chain connects TRBV27 to TRBJ2-7; 9 bases line up with TRBD1. From germline, CDR1 is MNHEY and CDR2 SMNVEV (reference sequence). The CDR3 totals 17 residues. The J segment lost 4 bases and the V segment lost 6 bases, leaving 16 bases of the junction unmatched. CDR3 residues: CASSPSGGNRGRYEQYF. The CDR3 DNA is TGTGCCAGCAGCCCCAGTGGAGGTAACAGGGGGCGTTACGAGCAGTACTTC.

At least ten counts were recorded for this clonotype. This chain joins TRBV5-8 and TRBJ2-5; D is perhaps TRBD1 or TRBD2 (7 bases each). Germline lookup yields CDR1 SGHTS and CDR2 YDEGEE. The CDR3 covers 14 residues. Trimming removed 5 bases at V and 4 bases at J, with 15 bases between. The CDR3 DNA is TGTGCCAGCAGAAGACAGGGCGGGGGAGAGACCCAGTACTTC. Residues: CASRRQGGGETQYF.

At least ten counts were recorded for this clonotype. This chain joins TRBV30 and TRBJ1-5; 7 bases align to TRBD1. Germline V gene data show CDR1 as GTSNPN and CDR2 as SVGIG (reference sequence). This CDR3 comprises 14 residues. V lost 2 bases and J lost 1; bases outside the gene matches: 2. In DNA, the CDR3 is TGTGCCTGGAGTACACAGGGGAGCAATCAGCCCCAGCATTTT. Translation: CAWSTQGSNQPQHF.

This chain connects TRBV6-1 to TRBJ2-1; D possibly corresponds to TRBD1 (6 bases). The germline V and J ends were trimmed by 7 bases and 5 bases, with 18 bases remaining between them. Germline assignment: CDR1 MNHNS and CDR2 SASEGT. The CDR3 covers 15 residues. CDR3 in amino acids: CASTNARGGNNEQFF. The DNA of the CDR3 is TGTGCCAGCACCAATGCCAGGGGCGGTAACAATGAGCAGTTCTTC.